These T cell receptor beta chains were read from a single sample in a study of CD8 T cells in ankylosing spondylitis. MiXCR was run by TCRdb on the 5' RACE reads, yielding one entry per CDR3 protein. The top ten hold 15% to 20% of the sample, which has roughly 670,000 distinct CDR3 sequences, around 20% seen once. The sequenced sample consisted of blood, either unsorted or a sorted T cell fraction (not recorded which). The source is a male donor with ankylosing spondylitis. The CDR3 runs from the conserved cysteine through the conserved F or W. Each record gives: V gene, D gene, clone size, J gene, CDR3 protein, CDR3 DNA. A D gene is named only where the DNA matches it firmly. Clone size is shown for a subset of rows, as once, few, many or a class of expanded clone.

V gene: TRBV9; D gene: .; clone size: .; J gene: TRBJ1-2; CDR3 protein: CASSAGTKDNYGYTF; CDR3 DNA: TGTGCCAGCAGCGCAGGGACAAAAGATAACTATGGCTACACCTTC
V gene: TRBV4-1; D gene: .; clone size: .; J gene: TRBJ2-2; CDR3 protein: CASSQVGDFSGELFF; CDR3 DNA: TGCGCCAGCAGCCAAGTGGGCGATTTCTCCGGGGAGCTGTTTTTT
V gene: TRBV4-3; D gene: TRBD1; clone size: .; J gene: TRBJ1-6; CDR3 protein: CASSQSPTGQDSPLHF; CDR3 DNA: TGCGCCAGCAGCCAATCCCCGACAGGACAGGATTCACCCCTCCACTTT
V gene: TRBV6-2/TRBV6-3; D gene: .; clone size: few; J gene: TRBJ1-2; CDR3 protein: CASGDGVGFDGYTF; CDR3 DNA: TGTGCCAGTGGTGATGGCGTGGGGTTCGATGGCTACACCTTC
V gene: TRBV15; D gene: .; clone size: .; J gene: TRBJ2-3; CDR3 protein: CATSRGKGSTDTQYF; CDR3 DNA: TGTGCCACCAGCAGAGGAAAGGGTTCCACAGATACGCAGTATTTT
V gene: TRBV12-3/TRBV12-4; D gene: TRBD1; clone size: few; J gene: TRBJ2-2; CDR3 protein: CASSDPGDRGLIGELFF; CDR3 DNA: TGTGCCAGCAGTGATCCGGGGGACAGGGGGCTTATCGGGGAGCTGTTTTTT
V gene: TRBV29-1; D gene: .; clone size: few; J gene: TRBJ2-1; CDR3 protein: CSVEGGVSYNEQFF; CDR3 DNA: TGCAGCGTTGAAGGGGGAGTCTCCTACAATGAGCAGTTCTTC
V gene: TRBV27; D gene: .; clone size: few; J gene: TRBJ2-3; CDR3 protein: CASSLTPSYTQYF; CDR3 DNA: TGTGCCAGCAGTTTAACGCCAAGCTATACGCAGTATTTT
V gene: TRBV20-1; D gene: .; clone size: few; J gene: TRBJ1-2; CDR3 protein: CSARERGLGGYTF; CDR3 DNA: TGCAGTGCTAGAGAAAGAGGGCTAGGGGGCTACACCTTC
V gene: TRBV6-5; D gene: TRBD1; clone size: few; J gene: TRBJ1-5; CDR3 protein: CASSYWDRVSNQPQHF; CDR3 DNA: TGTGCCAGCAGTTACTGGGACAGAGTGAGCAATCAGCCCCAGCATTTT
V gene: TRBV20-1; D gene: TRBD2; clone size: .; J gene: TRBJ2-5; CDR3 protein: CSARVSGRLEETQYF; CDR3 DNA: TGCAGTGCTAGGGTTAGCGGGAGGTTGGAAGAGACCCAGTACTTC
V gene: TRBV6-5; D gene: .; clone size: few; J gene: TRBJ2-7; CDR3 protein: CASSSFDDYEQYF; CDR3 DNA: TGTGCCAGCAGTTCCTTCGACGACTACGAGCAGTACTTC
V gene: TRBV7-9; D gene: .; clone size: .; J gene: TRBJ2-7; CDR3 protein: CASSPRSGYGSSEQYF; CDR3 DNA: TGTGCCAGCAGCCCCCGTTCAGGGTACGGGAGCTCCGAGCAGTACTTC
V gene: TRBV7-2; D gene: .; clone size: .; J gene: TRBJ2-7; CDR3 protein: CASSPQGQAYEQYF; CDR3 DNA: TGTGCCAGCAGCCCCCAAGGCCAAGCCTACGAGCAGTACTTC
V gene: TRBV9; D gene: .; clone size: few; J gene: TRBJ2-7; CDR3 protein: CASSVGSVSSYEQYF; CDR3 DNA: TGTGCCAGCAGCGTAGGGAGCGTCAGCTCCTACGAGCAGTACTTC
V gene: TRBV12-3/TRBV12-4; D gene: .; clone size: .; J gene: TRBJ1-6; CDR3 protein: CASSTQGEPLHF; CDR3 DNA: TGTGCCAGCAGCACACAGGGCGAACCCCTCCACTTT
V gene: TRBV9; D gene: .; clone size: many; J gene: TRBJ1-2; CDR3 protein: CASSLRGDYGYTF; CDR3 DNA: TGTGCCAGCAGCCTTAGGGGGGACTATGGCTACACCTTC
V gene: TRBV5-1; D gene: .; clone size: .; J gene: TRBJ2-1; CDR3 protein: CASSLAAVQGPYNEQFF; CDR3 DNA: TGCGCCAGCAGCTTGGCCGCGGTTCAGGGGCCCTACAATGAGCAGTTCTTC
V gene: TRBV12-3/TRBV12-4; D gene: TRBD2; clone size: .; J gene: TRBJ2-3; CDR3 protein: CASSLGTSGPYTDTQYF; CDR3 DNA: TGTGCCAGCAGCCTCGGGACTAGCGGACCTTACACAGATACGCAGTATTTT
V gene: TRBV15; D gene: TRBD1; clone size: many; J gene: TRBJ2-2; CDR3 protein: CATSVGDRGTGELFF; CDR3 DNA: TGTGCCACCAGCGTAGGAGACAGGGGGACCGGGGAGCTGTTTTTT
V gene: TRBV27; D gene: .; clone size: once; J gene: TRBJ2-1; CDR3 protein: CASSLRGDSSYNEQFF; CDR3 DNA: TGTGCCAGCAGTCTTCGAGGTGACAGCTCCTACAATGAGCAGTTCTTC
V gene: TRBV29-1; D gene: TRBD1; clone size: .; J gene: TRBJ2-7; CDR3 protein: CSAMTGSHEQYF; CDR3 DNA: TGCAGCGCCATGACAGGGTCGCACGAGCAGTACTTC
V gene: TRBV20-1; D gene: .; clone size: few; J gene: TRBJ1-2; CDR3 protein: CSARDLGVYGYTF; CDR3 DNA: TGCAGTGCTAGAGATTTAGGGGTTTATGGCTACACCTTC
V gene: TRBV7-2; D gene: .; clone size: .; J gene: TRBJ2-1; CDR3 protein: CASSVGGTKGDEQFF; CDR3 DNA: TGTGCCAGCAGCGTCGGGGGGACTAAGGGGGATGAGCAGTTCTTC
V gene: TRBV3-1; D gene: .; clone size: .; J gene: TRBJ1-6; CDR3 protein: CASSQGGTGVNSPLHF; CDR3 DNA: TGTGCCAGCAGCCAAGGAGGTACCGGGGTTAATTCACCCCTCCACTTT
V gene: TRBV11-2; D gene: .; clone size: many; J gene: TRBJ2-3; CDR3 protein: CASTMGSTDTQYF; CDR3 DNA: TGTGCCAGCACTATGGGGAGCACAGATACGCAGTATTTT